The present T cell receptor (beta chain) was sequenced within a study of T-cell reconstitution after alpha-beta-depleted transplantation in children. The TCRbeta library incorporated unique molecular identifiers. TCRdb ran MiXCR on the PCR reads and lists one entry per CDR3 protein. Found here are 500,000 or so distinct CDR3 sequences, approximately 29% of them singletons; the top ten hold 2% to 3%. CDR1 and CDR2 (germline): DFQATT, SNEGSKA (reference sequence). The CDR3 length is 12 residues. V lost 5 bases and J lost 5, with 12 bases in between. The sequence was obtained from a human donor who donated a stem cell graft to a child with aplastic anemia. This sample comprised PBMCs from the stem cell graft donor, obtained from the stem cell graft. This chain connects TRBV20-1 to TRBJ1-1; D not resolved. The CDR3 bases are TGCAGTGCTCCTAGACCTGGGACTGAAGCTTTCTTT. This translates into CSAPRPGTEAFF.